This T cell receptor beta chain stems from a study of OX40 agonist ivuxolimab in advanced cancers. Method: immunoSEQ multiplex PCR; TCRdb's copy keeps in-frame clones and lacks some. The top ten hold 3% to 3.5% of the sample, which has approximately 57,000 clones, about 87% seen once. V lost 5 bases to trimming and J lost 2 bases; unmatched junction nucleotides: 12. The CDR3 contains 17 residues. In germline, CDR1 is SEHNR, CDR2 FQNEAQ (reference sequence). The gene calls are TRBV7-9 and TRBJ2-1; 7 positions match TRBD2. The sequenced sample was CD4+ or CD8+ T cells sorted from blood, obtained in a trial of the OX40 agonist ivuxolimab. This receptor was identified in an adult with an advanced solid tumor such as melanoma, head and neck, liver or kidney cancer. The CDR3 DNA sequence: TGTGCCAGCAGCGCTAGGGCCTCTAGCGGAACCTACAATGAGCAGTTCTTC. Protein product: CASSARASSGTYNEQFF.